Here is one T cell receptor (beta chain) with its context. The length of the CDR3 is 13 residues. Germline V gene lookup returns CDR1 SQVTM and CDR2 ANQGSEA. With 7 bases clipped from V and 3 bases from J, the junction kept 4 bases outside the gene matches. This specimen comes from a study of blood T cell repertoires in COVID-19. Study summary: The United States, Italy and Spain were the sources of the acute and convalescent COVID-19 samples. Sample material is recorded as cDNA or gDNA derived from T cells, B-cell-depleted T cells, or PBMCs.

Original analysis: Nucleated cell number was recorded as an estimate derived from reference gene primer amplification. Data came from immunoSEQ multiplex PCR; TCRdb stores just in-frame clones and leaves some out. V and J calls and clone size come straight from that table; D and trimming were deduced from the DNA. The data show 150,000 or so clones, roughly 84% seen once. The receptor was isolated from a man aged 60 to 69 who had recovered from COVID-19. The chain joins TRBV29-1 to TRBJ1-1, with 11 bases lining up with TRBD1. Sequenced sample: peripheral blood. DNA for the CDR3: TGCAGCGCAAGGACAGGGGGCGACACTGAAGCTTTCTTT. Amino acid sequence: CSARTGGDTEAFF.